One and the same sample provided the 21 T cell receptor beta chains below, sequenced in a study of control samples from healthy donors and cancer patients (dated by TCRdb to 2019 to 2021). Libraries were constructed by the immunoSEQ multiplex PCR assay. The table was pulled from immuneACCESS by TCRdb, which kept in-frame rearrangements only. Such tables lose some clones; where checked, under half of the loss comes from unresolved V genes, and the rest has no known cause. A total of fewer than 200,000 clones appear in this sample, over 80% of them only once. Together, the top ten hold more than 1.1% of the sample. Sequenced input: blood. These receptors were taken from a man aged 18 to 29 in good health.

The rearrangement joins TRBV23-1 to TRBJ1-6, with a weak D call TRBD1 (5 bases). TRBV23-1 is an open reading frame whose function is uncertain. The V end was cut by 3 bases, the J end by 3 bases, with 21 bases between. This CDR3 region has 19 residues. CDR3 protein: CASSHAATGLKDYNSPLHF. CDR3 nucleotides: TGCGCCAGCAGTCATGCGGCTACAGGACTAAAAGACTATAATTCACCCCTCCACTTT.

The gene calls are TRBV14 and TRBJ2-7; 8 bases agree with TRBD2. The CDR3 extends over 17 amino acids. Per germline, CDR1 SGHDN and CDR2 FVKESK. V shed 4 bases and J 11 bases; nucleotides not matched to a gene: 22. The CDR3 region is CASSPAFPTLAETPKYF. The DNA of the CDR3 is TGTGCCAGCAGCCCGGCTTTCCCAACACTAGCGGAGACCCCGAAGTACTTC.

The chain carries TRBV19 and TRBJ1-1; tentative D call: TRBD1 (5 bases). Per the germline V gene, CDR1 is LNHDA and CDR2 is SQIVND (reference sequence). Trimming took 8 bases from V and 5 from J, leaving 21 bases between them. The CDR3 has 15 residues. As DNA, the CDR3 is TGTGCCAGTCATAGGTGGGAACAGGAGGGAACTGAAGCTTTCTTT. Protein sequence: CASHRWEQEGTEAFF.

The V call is TRBV27, the J call TRBJ2-7, with D unresolved. V gave up 5 bases and J gave up 5 bases, with 4 bases separating them. Germline V gene lookup returns CDR1 MNHEY and CDR2 SMNVEV (reference sequence). CDR3 size: 10 residues. The CDR3 loop reads CASSTNEQYF. In DNA form, the CDR3 reads TGTGCCAGCAGTACCAACGAGCAGTACTTC.

This chain uses TRBV9 with TRBJ1-5; D uncertain. Germline CDR1 is SGDLS and CDR2 is YYNGEE. This CDR3 is 17 amino acids long. V was pared by 3 bases and J by 2 bases, with 18 bases between. In DNA form, the CDR3 reads TGTGCCAGCAGCGAAGCCGGGAACCATCAGGGCAATCAGCCCCAGCATTTT. This encodes CASSEAGNHQGNQPQHF.

This chain connects TRBV5-8 to TRBJ1-3, with 8 nucleotides matching TRBD1. Germline lookup yields CDR1 SGHTS and CDR2 YDEGEE. J was trimmed by 4 bases and V by 2 bases; bases with no gene match: 5. The CDR3 extends over 15 amino acids. This CDR3 reads CASSFGQGLGNTIYF. The CDR3 region has the DNA TGTGCCAGCAGCTTTGGACAGGGCCTCGGAAACACCATATATTTT.

This rearrangement joins TRBV9 to TRBJ2-5, with 7 bases that match TRBD1. There are 16 residues in the CDR3. Germline V lookup: CDR1 SGDLS, CDR2 YYNGEE. Trimming at V came to 0 bases and at J to 5 bases, leaving 10 bases not matched to a gene. CDR3 bases: TGTGCCAGCAGCGTAGGCAACAGGGGAACTACGGAGACCCAGTACTTC. It is translated as CASSVGNRGTTETQYF.

CDR3 sequence: CASSQRWNTEAFF. DNA for the CDR3: TGTGCCAGCAGTCAGAGGTGGAACACTGAAGCTTTCTTT. The V and J genes are TRBV7-2 and TRBJ1-1, with unresolved D. This CDR3 is built from 13 residues. Deletions cut 6 bases from V and 1 base from J, with 9 bases between. Germline V gene lookup returns CDR1 SGHTA and CDR2 FQGNSA.

The rearrangement links TRBV7-2 to TRBJ2-7; 7 nucleotides align to TRBD1. The CDR3 loop spans 16 amino acids. Unmatched junction bases numbered 9, after V lost 4 bases and J lost 0 bases. Germline CDR1 is SGHTA and CDR2 is FQGNSA. CDR3 region: CASSSRAGGLSYEQYF. In nucleotides, the CDR3 is TGTGCCAGCAGCTCCCGTGCAGGGGGTCTCTCCTACGAGCAGTACTTC.

The rearrangement links TRBV5-1 to TRBJ2-5; tentative D call: TRBD2 (6 bases). The CDR3 runs to 14 residues. Trimming left V 0 bases short and J 4 bases short, with 10 bases between. The germline gives CDR1 SGHRS, CDR2 YFSETQ. This chain's CDR3 is CASSLAGRGETQYF. The CDR3 nucleotides are TGCGCCAGCAGCTTGGCCGGGCGGGGAGAGACCCAGTACTTC.

The chain carries TRBV4-1 and TRBJ2-7; D not certain. V dropped 0 bases and J dropped 0 bases, with 12 bases sitting between them. This CDR3 has 16 residues. CDR1 and CDR2 from the germline V gene are MGHRA and YSYEKL. The CDR3 DNA is TGCGCCAGCAGCCAAGAAGGTGGATTAAGCTCCTACGAGCAGTACTTC. Its translation is CASSQEGGLSSYEQYF.

DNA of the CDR3: TGTGCCAGCAGCTTAGCGGGGGGCAGGGGCACTGAAGCTTTCTTT. Protein: CASSLAGGRGTEAFF. The rearrangement joins TRBV11-2 to TRBJ1-1; a possible D gene is TRBD1 (6 bases). Trimming took off 1 base at V and 4 bases at J, with 13 bases between the two ends. CDR1 and CDR2 (germline): SGHAT, FQNNGV. The CDR3 has 15 residues.

The CDR3 region has the DNA TGTGCCAGCAAATCGACTAGCGGGGGGCAAGAGACCCAGTACTTC. Translating it yields CASKSTSGGQETQYF. This chain connects TRBV6-5 to TRBJ2-5; 13 bases map to TRBD2. V gave up 7 bases and J gave up 2 bases; unmatched junction bases: 4. The CDR3 covers 15 residues. Germline V gene data show CDR1 as MNHEY and CDR2 as SVGAGI.

The chain carries TRBV7-6 and TRBJ1-1; D is perhaps TRBD1 (5 bases). CDR3 length equals 15 residues. V was cut by 8 bases and J by 0 bases, with 16 bases left in between. Germline V lookup: CDR1 SGHVS, CDR2 FNYEAQ. The CDR3 region has the DNA TGTGCCAGCTTCGGCTGGGAGGGGATGAACACTGAAGCTTTCTTT. The encoded protein is CASFGWEGMNTEAFF.

This chain connects TRBV5-1 to TRBJ2-1; TRBD2 is a possible D gene (6 bases). The CDR3 is 14 residues long. Trimming removed 7 bases at V and 2 bases at J, with 13 bases between. Germline values: CDR1 SGHRS, CDR2 YFSETQ. CDR3 protein: CASATSSAYNEQFF. The CDR3 bases are TGCGCCAGCGCCACTAGCTCGGCCTACAATGAGCAGTTCTTC. Variable domain in full (rest from reference TRBV5-1 and TRBJ2-1): KAGVTQTPRYLIKTRGQQVTLSCSPISGHRSVSWYQQTPGQGLQFLFEYFSETQRNKGNFPGRFSGRQFSNSRSEMNVSTLELGDSALYLCASATSSAYNEQFFGPGTRLTVL.

The gene calls are TRBV5-6 and TRBJ1-1; D gene uncertain. V dropped 7 bases and J dropped 1 base, with 14 bases sitting between them. Germline CDR1 and CDR2: SGHDT and YYEEEE. The CDR3 spans 14 residues. CDR3: CASGGSRTNTEAFF. CDR3 DNA: TGTGCCAGCGGAGGGTCGAGGACGAACACTGAAGCTTTCTTT. Together with reference TRBV5-6 and TRBJ1-1, the CDR3 gives the full variable domain: DAGVTQSPTHLIKTRGQQVTLRCSPKSGHDTVSWYQQALGQGPQFIFQYYEEEERQRGNFPDRFSGHQFPNYSSELNVNALLLGDSALYLCASGGSRTNTEAFFGQGTRLTVV.

The chain has TRBV7-2 and TRBJ1-1; D might be TRBD1 (6 bases). The germline CDR1 and CDR2 sequences are SGHTA and FQGNSA. The V end lost 4 bases, the J end lost 0 bases, and 18 bases lay between the germline ends. The length of the CDR3 is 17 residues. CDR3 coding DNA: TGTGCCAGCAGCTCTTACCCGGGGGGGCTCATGAACACTGAAGCTTTCTTT. Its protein product is CASSSYPGGLMNTEAFF.

V is TRBV5-4 and J is TRBJ2-5; D not resolved. There are 15 residues in the CDR3. Germline-derived CDR1 and CDR2 are SGHNT and YYREEE (reference sequence). Trimming shortened V by 0 bases and J by 5 bases, and 14 bases separated the two germline ends. CDR3 sequence: CASSLADKNWETQYF. In DNA form, the CDR3 reads TGTGCCAGCAGCTTGGCCGATAAGAACTGGGAGACCCAGTACTTC. Full variable domain (outside the CDR3, taken from reference TRBV5-4 and TRBJ2-5): ETGVTQSPTHLIKTRGQQVTLRCSSQSGHNTVSWYQQALGQGPQFIFQYYREEENGRGNFPPRFSGLQFPNYSSELNVNALELDDSALYLCASSLADKNWETQYFGPGTRLLVL.

The chain has TRBV6-5 and TRBJ1-4; tentatively, D is TRBD1 (6 bases). V was pared by 9 bases and J by 4 bases, with 15 bases between. The CDR3 is made up of 14 amino acids. The V gene's germline CDR1 is MNHEY and CDR2 SVGAGI. The DNA for the CDR3 is TGTGCCAGTGAAACAGGGATGGTTAATGAAAAACTGTTTTTT. It specifies CASETGMVNEKLFF.

Concerning this clone itself: In the same sample, other DNA sequences code for this CDR3. The chain carries TRBV5-1 and TRBJ2-1; D possibly corresponds to TRBD2 (6 bases). Looked up from germline, CDR1 is SGHRS and CDR2 is YFSETQ. The length of the CDR3 is 14 residues. With 0 bases removed from V and 6 bases from J, the gap between germline ends came to 10 bases. The CDR3 reads CASSLVGLPNEQFF. In nucleotides, the CDR3 is TGCGCCAGCAGCTTGGTGGGACTCCCCAATGAGCAGTTCTTC.

This clone was observed a single time. The gene calls are TRBV24-1 and TRBJ1-5; 7 bases agree with TRBD1. Germline CDR1 KGHDR, CDR2 SFDVKD. Trimming cost V 5 bases and J 6 bases; bases outside gene matches: 6. The CDR3 extends over 14 amino acids. In DNA form, the CDR3 reads TGTGCCACCAGTGCGGCAGGGGGAAGTCAGCCCCAGCATTTT. Its protein product is CATSAAGGSQPQHF.